This T cell receptor beta chain was recovered during a study of T cell responses to AZD1222 COVID-19 vaccine. Study results and caveats: Females outnumbered males among donors, who were mostly white British; clonal diversity was possibly underestimated.

V shed 6 bases and J shed 2 bases, with 11 bases lying between them. CDR1 and CDR2 (germline): SQVTM, ANQGSEA. This CDR3 spans 12 amino acids. Clones were read by immunoSEQ multiplex PCR, and TCRdb kept only the in-frame ones, dropping some. The table records roughly 120,000 clones, roughly 88% of them present only once. This clone was recorded only once. Its specificity is unknown. J is TRBJ2-7 and V is TRBV29-1, with TRBD1 as a possible D gene (6 bases). This specimen was peripheral blood, taken on day 0 of MenACWY control vaccination. The clonotype originates from an adult in good health. CDR3 DNA sequence: TGCAGCGTGCAGGGGAGCACCTACGAGCAGTACTTC. Protein: CSVQGSTYEQYF.